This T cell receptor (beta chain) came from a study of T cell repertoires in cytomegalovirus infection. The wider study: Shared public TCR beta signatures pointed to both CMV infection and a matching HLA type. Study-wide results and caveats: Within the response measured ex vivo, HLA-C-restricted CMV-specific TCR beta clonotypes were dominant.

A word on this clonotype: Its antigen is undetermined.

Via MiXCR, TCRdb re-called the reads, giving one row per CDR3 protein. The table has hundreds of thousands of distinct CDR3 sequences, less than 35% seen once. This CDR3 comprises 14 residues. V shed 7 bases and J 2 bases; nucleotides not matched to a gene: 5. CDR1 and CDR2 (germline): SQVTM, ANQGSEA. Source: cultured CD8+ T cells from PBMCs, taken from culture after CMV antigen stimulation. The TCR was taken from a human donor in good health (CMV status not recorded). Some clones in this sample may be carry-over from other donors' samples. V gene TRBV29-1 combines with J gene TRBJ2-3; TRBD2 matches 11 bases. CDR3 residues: CSARLAGNTDTQYF. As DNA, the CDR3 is TGCAGCGCCAGACTAGCGGGGAACACAGATACGCAGTATTTT.